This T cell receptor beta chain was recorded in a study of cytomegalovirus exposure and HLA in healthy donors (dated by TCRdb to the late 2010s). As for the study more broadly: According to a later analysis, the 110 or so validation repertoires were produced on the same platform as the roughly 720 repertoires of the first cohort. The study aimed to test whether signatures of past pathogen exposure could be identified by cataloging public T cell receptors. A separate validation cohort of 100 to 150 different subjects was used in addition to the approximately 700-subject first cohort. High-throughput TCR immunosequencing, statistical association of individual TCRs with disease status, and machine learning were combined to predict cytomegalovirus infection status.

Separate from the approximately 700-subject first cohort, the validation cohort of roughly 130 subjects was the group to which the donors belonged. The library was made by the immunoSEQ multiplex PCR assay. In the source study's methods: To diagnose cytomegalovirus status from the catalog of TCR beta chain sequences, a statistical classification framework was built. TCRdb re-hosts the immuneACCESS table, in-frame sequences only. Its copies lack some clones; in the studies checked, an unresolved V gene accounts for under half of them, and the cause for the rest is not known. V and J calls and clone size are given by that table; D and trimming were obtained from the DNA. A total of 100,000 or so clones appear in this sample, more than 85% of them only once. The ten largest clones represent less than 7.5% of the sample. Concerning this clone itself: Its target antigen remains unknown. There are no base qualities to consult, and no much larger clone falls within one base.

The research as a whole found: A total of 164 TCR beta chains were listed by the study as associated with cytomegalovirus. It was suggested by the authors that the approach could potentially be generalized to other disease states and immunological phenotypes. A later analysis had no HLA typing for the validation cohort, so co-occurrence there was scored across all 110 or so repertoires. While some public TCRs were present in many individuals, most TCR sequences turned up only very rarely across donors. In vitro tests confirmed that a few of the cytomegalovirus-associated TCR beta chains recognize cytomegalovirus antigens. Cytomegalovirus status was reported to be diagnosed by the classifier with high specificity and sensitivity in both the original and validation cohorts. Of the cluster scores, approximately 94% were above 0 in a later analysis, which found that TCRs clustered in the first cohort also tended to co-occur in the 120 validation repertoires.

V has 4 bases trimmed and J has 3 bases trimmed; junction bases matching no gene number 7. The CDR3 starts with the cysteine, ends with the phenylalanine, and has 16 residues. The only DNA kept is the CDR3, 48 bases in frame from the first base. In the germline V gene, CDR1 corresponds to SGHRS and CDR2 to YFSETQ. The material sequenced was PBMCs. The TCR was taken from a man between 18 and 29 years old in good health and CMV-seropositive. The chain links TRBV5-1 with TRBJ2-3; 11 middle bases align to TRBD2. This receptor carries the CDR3 CASSGTSGRPTDTQYF. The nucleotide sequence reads TGCGCCAGCAGCGGGACTAGCGGCCGACCAACAGATACGCAGTATTTT.